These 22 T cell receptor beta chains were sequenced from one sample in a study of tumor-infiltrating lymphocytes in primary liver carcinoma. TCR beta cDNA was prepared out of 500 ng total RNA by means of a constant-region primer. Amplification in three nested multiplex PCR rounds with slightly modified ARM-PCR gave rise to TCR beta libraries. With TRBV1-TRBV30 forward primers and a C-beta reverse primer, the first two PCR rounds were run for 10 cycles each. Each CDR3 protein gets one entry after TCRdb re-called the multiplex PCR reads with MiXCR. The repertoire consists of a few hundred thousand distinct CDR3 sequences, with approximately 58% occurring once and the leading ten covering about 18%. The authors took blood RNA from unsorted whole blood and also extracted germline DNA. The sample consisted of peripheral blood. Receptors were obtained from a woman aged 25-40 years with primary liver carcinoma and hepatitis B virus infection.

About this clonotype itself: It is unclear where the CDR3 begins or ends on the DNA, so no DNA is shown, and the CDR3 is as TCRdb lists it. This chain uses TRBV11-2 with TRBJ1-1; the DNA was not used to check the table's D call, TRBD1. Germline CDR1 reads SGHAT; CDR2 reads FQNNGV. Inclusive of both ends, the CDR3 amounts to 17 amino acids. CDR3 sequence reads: CASSPNVGTGADTEAFF.

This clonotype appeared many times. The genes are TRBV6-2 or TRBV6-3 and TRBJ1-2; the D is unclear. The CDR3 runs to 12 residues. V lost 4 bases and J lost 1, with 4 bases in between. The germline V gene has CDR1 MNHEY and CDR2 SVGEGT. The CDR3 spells CASSSVNYGYTF. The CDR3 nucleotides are TGTGCCAGCAGTTCCGTTAACTATGGCTACACCTTC.

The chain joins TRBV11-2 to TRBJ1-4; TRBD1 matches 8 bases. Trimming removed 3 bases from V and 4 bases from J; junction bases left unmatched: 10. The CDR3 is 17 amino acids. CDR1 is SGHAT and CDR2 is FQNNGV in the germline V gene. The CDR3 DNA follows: TGTGCCAGCAGCTTGAGCAGGGGGCAGGGTATTAATGAAAAACTGTTTTTT. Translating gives CASSLSRGQGINEKLFF.

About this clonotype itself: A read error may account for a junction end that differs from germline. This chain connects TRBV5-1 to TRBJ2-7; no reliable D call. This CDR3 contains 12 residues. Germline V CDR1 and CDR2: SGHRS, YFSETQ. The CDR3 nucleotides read TGCGCCAGTCCACAGCGACTGCCTACTCTGCGCTTC. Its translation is CASPQRLPTLRF.

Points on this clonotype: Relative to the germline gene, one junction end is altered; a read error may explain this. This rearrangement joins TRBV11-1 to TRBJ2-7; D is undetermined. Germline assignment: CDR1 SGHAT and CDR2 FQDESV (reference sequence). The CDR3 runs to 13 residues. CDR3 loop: CASSLEYLRGQYF. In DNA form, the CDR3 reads TGTGCCAGTAGCTTAGAATACCTCCGCGGGCAGTACTTC.

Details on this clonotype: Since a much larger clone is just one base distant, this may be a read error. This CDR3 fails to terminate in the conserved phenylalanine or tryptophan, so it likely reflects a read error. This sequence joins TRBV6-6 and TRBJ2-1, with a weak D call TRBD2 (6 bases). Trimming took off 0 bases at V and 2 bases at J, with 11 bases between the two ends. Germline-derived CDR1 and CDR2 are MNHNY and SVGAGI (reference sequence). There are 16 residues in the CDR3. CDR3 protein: CASSYSIGRTYNEQFL. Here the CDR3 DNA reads TGTGCCAGCAGTTACTCGATCGGGAGAACCTACAATGAGCAGTTCCTC.

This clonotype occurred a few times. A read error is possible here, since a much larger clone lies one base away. The CDR3 here is CASSLAPGGGETQYF. The CDR3 DNA reads TGTGCCAGCAGCTTAGCTCCCGGGGGCGGTGAGACCCAGTACTTC. The chain carries TRBV11-2 and TRBJ2-5; D assignment may be TRBD1 or TRBD2 (6 bases each). The germline V and J ends were trimmed by 1 base and 5 bases, with 14 bases remaining between them. Germline V CDR1 and CDR2: SGHAT, FQNNGV. CDR3 length equals 15 residues.

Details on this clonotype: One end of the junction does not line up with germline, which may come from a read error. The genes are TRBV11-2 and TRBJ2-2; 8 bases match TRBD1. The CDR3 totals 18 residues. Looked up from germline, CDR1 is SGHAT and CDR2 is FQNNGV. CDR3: CASSIDLRGQGATGELLF. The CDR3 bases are TGTGCCAGTAGCATCGATCTTCGAGGGCAGGGGGCCACCGGGGAGCTGTTGTTT. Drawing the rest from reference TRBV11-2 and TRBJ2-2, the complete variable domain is EAGVAQSPRYKIIEKRQSVAFWCNPISGHATLYWYQQILGQGPKLLIQFQNNGVVDDSQLPKDRFSAERLKGVDSTLKIQPAKLEDSAVYLCASSIDLRGQGATGELLFGEGSRLTVL.

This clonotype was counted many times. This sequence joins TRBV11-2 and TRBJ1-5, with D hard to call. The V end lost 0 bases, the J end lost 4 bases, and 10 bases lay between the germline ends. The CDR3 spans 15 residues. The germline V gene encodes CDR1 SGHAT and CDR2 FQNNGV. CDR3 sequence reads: CASSLDRGANQPQHF. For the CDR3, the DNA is TGTGCCAGCAGCTTAGATCGGGGAGCAAATCAGCCCCAGCATTTT.

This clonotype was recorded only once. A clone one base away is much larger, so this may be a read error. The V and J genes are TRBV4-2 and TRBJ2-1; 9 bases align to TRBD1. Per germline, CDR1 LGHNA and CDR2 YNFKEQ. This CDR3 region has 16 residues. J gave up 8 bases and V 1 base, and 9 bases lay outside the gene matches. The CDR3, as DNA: TGTGCCAGCAGCCAAGGAGTGCGGGACAGGGTGGATGAGCAGTTCTTC. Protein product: CASSQGVRDRVDEQFF.

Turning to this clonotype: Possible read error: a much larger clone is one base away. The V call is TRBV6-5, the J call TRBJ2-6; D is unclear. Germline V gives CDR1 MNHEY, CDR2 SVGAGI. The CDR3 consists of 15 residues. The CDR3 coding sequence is TGTGCCAGCAGACCCGCCAGCTCTGAGGCCAACGTCCTGACTTTC. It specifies CASRPASSEANVLTF.

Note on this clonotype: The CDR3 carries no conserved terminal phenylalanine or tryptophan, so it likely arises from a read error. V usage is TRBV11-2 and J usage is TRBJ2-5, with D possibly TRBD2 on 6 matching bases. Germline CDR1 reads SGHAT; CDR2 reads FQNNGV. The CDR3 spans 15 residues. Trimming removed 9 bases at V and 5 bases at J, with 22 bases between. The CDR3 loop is CASSNPQGGRETQYY. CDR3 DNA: TGTGCCAGTAGCAATCCCCAGGGAGGTAGGGAGACCCAGTACTAC.

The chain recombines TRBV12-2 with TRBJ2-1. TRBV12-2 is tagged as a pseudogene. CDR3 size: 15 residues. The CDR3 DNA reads TGTGCAAGTCTCTTACGCGGGAGCTCCTACAATGAGCAGTTCTTC. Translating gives CASLLRGSSYNEQFF.

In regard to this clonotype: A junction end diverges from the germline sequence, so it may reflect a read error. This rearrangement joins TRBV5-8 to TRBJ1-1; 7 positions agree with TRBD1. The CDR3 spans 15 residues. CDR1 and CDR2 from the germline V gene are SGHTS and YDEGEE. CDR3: CASSLRQGKWTEPFF. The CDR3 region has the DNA TGTGCTAGCAGCTTGAGACAGGGAAAATGGACTGAACCTTTCTTT.

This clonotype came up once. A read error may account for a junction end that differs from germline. The DNA for the CDR3 is TGTGTCAGCAGCTCCACCACCCATCGACAGGAGTATGGCTACACCTTC. It yields the protein CVSSSTTHRQEYGYTF. The chain has TRBV7-9 and TRBJ1-2, with TRBD1 as a possible D gene (6 bases). CDR1 SEHNR and CDR2 FQNEAQ come from the germline V gene (reference sequence). This CDR3 comprises 16 residues.

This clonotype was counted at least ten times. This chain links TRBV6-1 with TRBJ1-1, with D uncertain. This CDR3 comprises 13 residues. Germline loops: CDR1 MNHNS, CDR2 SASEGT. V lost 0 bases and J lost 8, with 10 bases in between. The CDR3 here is CASSEARVAEAFF. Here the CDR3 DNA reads TGTGCCAGCAGTGAAGCGAGGGTGGCGGAAGCTTTCTTT.

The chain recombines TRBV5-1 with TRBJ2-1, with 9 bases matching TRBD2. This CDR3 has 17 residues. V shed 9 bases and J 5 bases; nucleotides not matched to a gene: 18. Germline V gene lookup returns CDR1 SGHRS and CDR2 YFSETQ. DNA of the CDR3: TGCGCCAATAGCAGTACTATAGCGGGAGCCGGCGACAATGAGCAGTTCTTC. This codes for CANSSTIAGAGDNEQFF.

This CDR3 reads CASSSSPTQNTEAFF. The CDR3, as DNA: TGTGCCAGCAGCTCTTCCCCCACACAGAACACTGAAGCTTTCTTT. This sequence joins TRBV5-8 and TRBJ1-1; D remains unclear. The CDR3 has 15 amino acids. V dropped 3 bases and J dropped 1 base, with 13 bases sitting between them. Germline V gene data show CDR1 as SGHTS and CDR2 as YDEGEE. Full variable domain (outside the CDR3, taken from reference TRBV5-8 and TRBJ1-1): EAGVTQSPTHLIKTRGQQATLRCSPISGHTSVYWYQQALGLGLQFLLWYDEGEERNRGNFPPRFSGRQFPNYSSELNVNALELEDSALYLCASSSSPTQNTEAFFGQGTRLTVV.

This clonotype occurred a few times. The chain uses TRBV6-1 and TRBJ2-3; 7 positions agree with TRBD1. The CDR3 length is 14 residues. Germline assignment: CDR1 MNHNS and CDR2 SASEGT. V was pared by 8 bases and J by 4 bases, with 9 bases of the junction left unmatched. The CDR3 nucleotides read TGTGCCAGCGGTAGGGGGCCAAGCTCAGATACGCAGTATTTT. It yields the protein CASGRGPSSDTQYF.

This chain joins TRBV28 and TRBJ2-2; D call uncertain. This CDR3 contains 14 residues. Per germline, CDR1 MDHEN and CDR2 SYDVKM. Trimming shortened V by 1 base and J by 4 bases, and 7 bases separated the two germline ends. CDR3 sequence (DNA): TGTGCCAGCAGTTTATCCCCAGTCACCGGGGAGCTGTTTTTT. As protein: CASSLSPVTGELFF.

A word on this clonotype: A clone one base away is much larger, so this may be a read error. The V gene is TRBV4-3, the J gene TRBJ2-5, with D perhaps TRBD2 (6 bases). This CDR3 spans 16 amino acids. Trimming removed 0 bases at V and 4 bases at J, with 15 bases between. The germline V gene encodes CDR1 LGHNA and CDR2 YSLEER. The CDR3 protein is CASSQDHWGGAETQYF. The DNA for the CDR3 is TGCGCCAGCAGCCAAGATCATTGGGGAGGCGCAGAGACCCAGTACTTC.

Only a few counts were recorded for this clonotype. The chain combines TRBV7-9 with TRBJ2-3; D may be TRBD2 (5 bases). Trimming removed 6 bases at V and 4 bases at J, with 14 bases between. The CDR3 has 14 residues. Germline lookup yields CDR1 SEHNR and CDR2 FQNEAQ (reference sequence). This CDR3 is CASSSGLRPDTQYF. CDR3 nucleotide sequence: TGTGCCAGCAGTTCTGGACTGAGGCCAGATACGCAGTATTTT. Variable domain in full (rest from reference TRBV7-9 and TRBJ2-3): DTGVSQNPRHKITKRGQNVTFRCDPISEHNRLYWYRQTLGQGPEFLTYFQNEAQLEKSRLLSDRFSAERPKGSFSTLEIQRTEQGDSAMYLCASSSGLRPDTQYFGPGTRLTVL.